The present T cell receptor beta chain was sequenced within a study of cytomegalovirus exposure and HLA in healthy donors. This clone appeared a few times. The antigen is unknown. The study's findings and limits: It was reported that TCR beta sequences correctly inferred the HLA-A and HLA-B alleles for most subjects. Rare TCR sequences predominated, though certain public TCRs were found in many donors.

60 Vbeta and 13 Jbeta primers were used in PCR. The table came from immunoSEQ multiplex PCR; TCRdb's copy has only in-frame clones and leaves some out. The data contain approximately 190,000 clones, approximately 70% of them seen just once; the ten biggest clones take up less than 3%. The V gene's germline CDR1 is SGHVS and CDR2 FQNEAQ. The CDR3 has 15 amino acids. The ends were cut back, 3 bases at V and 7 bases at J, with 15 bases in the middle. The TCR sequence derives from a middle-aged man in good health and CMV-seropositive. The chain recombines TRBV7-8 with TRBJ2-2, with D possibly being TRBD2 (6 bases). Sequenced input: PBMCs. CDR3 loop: CASSFSRGWGGELFF. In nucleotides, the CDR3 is TGTGCCAGCAGCTTCAGCCGGGGGTGGGGCGGGGAGCTGTTTTTT.